The text below deals with one T cell receptor beta chain. The CDR3 consists of 15 residues. J lost 8 bases, V lost 3 bases, and 10 bases had no gene match. Looked up from germline, CDR1 is MNHNY and CDR2 is SVGAGI (reference sequence). PCR amplification relied on 60 Vbeta primers (plus 13 Jbeta primers). Method: immunoSEQ multiplex PCR; TCRdb's copy keeps in-frame clones and lacks some. This sample yields roughly 160,000 clones, of which approximately 82% are seen a single time; 7.5% to 9% belongs to the top ten. This entry is derived from a study of cytomegalovirus exposure and HLA in healthy donors.

The chain combines TRBV6-6 with TRBJ1-2; 9 positions agree with TRBD1. The specimen sequenced was PBMCs. The receptor was isolated from a male donor in good health and CMV-seropositive. This CDR3 reads CASSYSGQGVLGYTF. DNA of the CDR3: TGTGCCAGCAGTTATTCGGGACAGGGAGTGTTGGGCTACACCTTC.